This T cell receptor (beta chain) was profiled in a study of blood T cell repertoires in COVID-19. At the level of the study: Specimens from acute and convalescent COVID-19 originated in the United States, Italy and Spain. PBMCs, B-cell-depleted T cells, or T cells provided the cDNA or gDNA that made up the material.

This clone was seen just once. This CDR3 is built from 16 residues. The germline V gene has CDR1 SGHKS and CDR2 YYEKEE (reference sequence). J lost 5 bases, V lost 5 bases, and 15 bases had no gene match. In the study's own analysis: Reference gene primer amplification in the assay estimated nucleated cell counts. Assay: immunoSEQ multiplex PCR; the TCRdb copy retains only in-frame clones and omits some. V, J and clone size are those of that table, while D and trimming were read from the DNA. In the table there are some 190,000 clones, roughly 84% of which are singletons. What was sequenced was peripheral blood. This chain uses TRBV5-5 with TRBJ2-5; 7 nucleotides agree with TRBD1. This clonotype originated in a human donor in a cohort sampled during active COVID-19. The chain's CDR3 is CASRRASRQGRETQYF. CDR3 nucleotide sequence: TGTGCCAGCAGACGCGCCTCGCGACAGGGACGGGAGACCCAGTACTTC.